The source of this T cell receptor beta chain is a study of T-cell reconstitution after alpha-beta-depleted transplantation in children. This clonotype was detected a few times. The germline CDR1 and CDR2 sequences are LGHDT and YNNKEL (reference sequence). V lost 2 bases to trimming and J lost 0 bases; unmatched junction nucleotides: 11. The CDR3 consists of 19 residues. Preparation of the TCRbeta library used unique molecular identifiers. TCRdb called the PCR reads again in MiXCR, with one record for every CDR3 protein. Of 350,000 to 400,000 distinct CDR3 sequences listed, about an eighth are singletons.

The chain recombines TRBV3-1 with TRBJ1-5; 9 nucleotides line up with TRBD1. The sequences come from PBMCs, collected from the stem cell graft. The receptor comes from a human donor who donated a stem cell graft to a child with Fanconi anemia. CDR3 in DNA: TGTGCCAGCAGCCAAACTCCCGGGACAGGGCGTTATAGCAATCAGCCCCAGCATTTT. Amino acid sequence: CASSQTPGTGRYSNQPQHF.